This T cell receptor beta chain comes out of a study of blood T cells in healthy people across ages. The use of a sample-barcoded 5' primer and a J-beta primer mix characterized a second PCR of roughly 7 to 11 cycles. All cDNA molecules were each tagged by a template-switch adaptor with 12 random nucleotides. In TCRdb, the 5' RACE reads were re-called with MiXCR into one record per CDR3 protein. The sample records some 930,000 distinct CDR3 sequences, almost 30% being singletons. The germline CDR1 and CDR2 sequences are SQVTM and ANQGSEA. The V and J ends lost 4 bases and 6 bases respectively, with 12 bases between them. The length of the CDR3 is 12 residues. This clonotype was seen more than once but under ten times. Its antigen is unknown. Study results and limitations: In these data, TCR beta diversity tracked strongly with naive T cell percentage.

The data also belong to a second study, concerning T cells of mothers and their children. That work contributes: There was no detection of any persistent microchimeric T cell clones.

This receptor was identified in a woman in her forties in good health. The rearrangement uses TRBV29-1 and TRBJ1-1; no definite D call. Sequencing input: blood. In DNA, the CDR3 is TGCAGCGTTGGGGCTACGTGGGCTGAAGCTTTCTTT. This codes for CSVGATWAEAFF. The variable domain in full, with the rest retrieved from reference TRBV29-1 and TRBJ1-1, is SAVISQKPSRDICQRGTSLTIQCQVDSQVTMMFWYRQQPGQSLTLIATANQGSEATYESGFVIDKFPISRPNLTFSTLTVSNMSPEDSSIYLCSVGATWAEAFFGQGTRLTVV.